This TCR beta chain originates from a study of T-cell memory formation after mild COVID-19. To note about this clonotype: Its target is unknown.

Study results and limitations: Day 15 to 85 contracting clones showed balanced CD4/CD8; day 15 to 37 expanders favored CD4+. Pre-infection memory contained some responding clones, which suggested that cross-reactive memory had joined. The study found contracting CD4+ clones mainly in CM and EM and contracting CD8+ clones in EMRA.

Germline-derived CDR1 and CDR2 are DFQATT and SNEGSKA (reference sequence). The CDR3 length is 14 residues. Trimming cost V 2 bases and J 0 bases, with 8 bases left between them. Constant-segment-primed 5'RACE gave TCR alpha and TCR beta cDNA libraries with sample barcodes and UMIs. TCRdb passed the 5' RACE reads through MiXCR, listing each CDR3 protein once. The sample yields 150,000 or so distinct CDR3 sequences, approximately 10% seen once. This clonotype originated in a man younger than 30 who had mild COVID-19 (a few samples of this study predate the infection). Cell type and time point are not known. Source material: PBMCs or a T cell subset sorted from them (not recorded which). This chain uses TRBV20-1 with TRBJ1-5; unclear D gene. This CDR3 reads CSARTDNSNQPQHF. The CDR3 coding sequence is TGCAGTGCTAGAACAGATAATAGCAATCAGCCCCAGCATTTT.